A selection of T cell receptor beta chains follows, all from one sample in a study of blood T cell repertoires in COVID-19. Only in-frame clones appear in the TCRdb table, and some are missing; sequencing was by immunoSEQ multiplex PCR. The table lists 250,000 or so clones, roughly 86% of them singletons. Sequencing was done on a sample of PBMCs or T cells enriched from blood (not recorded which). Source of these receptors: a woman under 30 who had recovered from COVID-19. CDR3s include the opening cysteine and the closing phenylalanine or tryptophan. The order of the fields is V gene, D gene, clone size, J gene, CDR3 protein, CDR3 DNA. A D gene is named only where the DNA matches it firmly. A clone size is listed for some rows: how often the clone was seen (once, few, many), or a class if it is expanded.

TRBV4-3	NA	NA	TRBJ2-7	CASSQEDGSEISYEQYF	TGCGCCAGCAGCCAAGAAGACGGGTCAGAGATTTCCTACGAGCAGTACTTC
TRBV10-3	NA	NA	TRBJ1-4	CAISESYGPGNEKLFF	TGTGCCATCAGTGAGTCGTATGGGCCGGGAAACGAAAAACTGTTTTTT
TRBV7-9	NA	NA	TRBJ2-7	CASSRTPSGSSYEQYF	TGTGCCAGCAGTCGGACCCCTAGTGGGAGCTCCTACGAGCAGTACTTC
TRBV5-1	NA	NA	TRBJ2-7	CASTPISGYEQYF	TGCGCCAGCACCCCTATCTCGGGGTACGAGCAGTACTTC
TRBV15	NA	NA	TRBJ1-5	CATSRDEGTSYQPQHF	TGTGCCACCAGCAGAGATGAGGGGACTAGCTATCAGCCCCAGCATTTT
TRBV3-1/TRBV3-2	TRBD1	NA	TRBJ2-3	CASSQVVDRGITDTQYF	TGTGCCAGCAGCCAAGTAGTGGACAGGGGTATAACAGATACGCAGTATTTT
TRBV7-8	NA	once	TRBJ1-1	CASSPGQYALRAFF	TGTGCCAGCAGCCCGGGACAATACGCACTGAGAGCTTTCTTT
TRBV5-1	TRBD2	NA	TRBJ2-5	CASSLVPGLAGGRETQYF	TGCGCCAGCAGCTTGGTTCCGGGACTAGCGGGGGGGCGCGAGACCCAGTACTTC
TRBV4-1	TRBD2	NA	TRBJ2-3	CASSQVQGSGIRGTQYF	TGCGCCAGCAGCCAAGTTCAAGGGAGCGGGATAAGAGGTACGCAGTATTTT
TRBV30	TRBD2	once	TRBJ2-3	CAWTKGGGGLYTQYF	TGTGCCTGGACTAAAGGCGGCGGGGGTCTTTATACGCAGTATTTT
TRBV5-5	NA	NA	TRBJ2-7	CASSFGTFKTYEQYF	TGTGCCAGCAGCTTTGGGACTTTCAAAACCTACGAGCAGTACTTC
TRBV18	TRBD2	NA	TRBJ2-1	CASSPSGTNEQFF	TGTGCCAGCTCACCGAGCGGGACTAATGAGCAGTTCTTC
TRBV27	NA	few	TRBJ1-6	CASGSSYNSPLHF	TGTGCCAGCGGGAGCTCCTATAATTCACCCCTCCACTTT
TRBV2	TRBD2	NA	TRBJ2-7	CASSEGAPLAGFIYEQYF	TGTGCCAGCAGTGAAGGCGCCCCGCTAGCGGGGTTCATATACGAGCAGTACTTC
TRBV19	TRBD2	NA	TRBJ2-5	CASSRLAGTTGGQETQYF	TGTGCCAGTAGCCGACTAGCGGGCACCACCGGGGGACAAGAGACCCAGTACTTC
TRBV6-5	NA	NA	TRBJ2-5	CASQGTPGQTQYF	TGTGCCAGCCAGGGGACCCCTGGGCAGACCCAGTACTTC
TRBV5-8	TRBD2	NA	TRBJ2-2	CASSPWGLAGGNTGELFF	TGTGCCAGCAGCCCCTGGGGGCTAGCGGGGGGGAACACCGGGGAGCTGTTTTTT
TRBV7-9	NA	NA	TRBJ2-3	CASSLRLAGTDTQYF	TGTGCCAGCAGCTTGCGGCTAGCTGGCACAGATACGCAGTATTTT
TRBV29-1	NA	NA	TRBJ2-5	CSGSLRSETQYF	TGCAGCGGATCACTTCGCTCGGAGACCCAGTACTTC
TRBV7-9	NA	NA	TRBJ2-3	CASSQSAAGHTDTQYF	TGTGCCAGCAGCCAATCAGCGGCGGGGCACACAGATACGCAGTATTTT